This T cell receptor beta chain was observed in a study of T cell repertoires in cytomegalovirus infection. About the study: Both a matching HLA type and CMV infection were indicated by public TCR beta signatures.

Germline V lookup: CDR1 SGHTA, CDR2 FQGNSA. With V trimmed by 7 bases and J by 5 bases, 12 bases remained unmatched. The CDR3 has 15 residues. This clonotype was seen many times. Its antigen is not identified. TCRdb processed the reads anew with MiXCR; each CDR3 protein has one entry. Of a few hundred thousand distinct CDR3 sequences listed, less than 25% are singletons. Study outcomes and limitations: Using cumulative public TCR beta family frequency, the authors identified those who carried CMV together with the relevant HLA. The ex vivo response was dominated by HLA-C-restricted CMV-specific TCR beta clonotypes.

The specimen was cultured PBMCs, collected from culture after CMV antigen stimulation. The V and J genes are TRBV7-2 and TRBJ2-3; 7 bases are a match to TRBD2. This clonotype originated in a human donor in good health (CMV status not recorded). Some clones in this sample may be carry-over from other donors' samples. The DNA for the CDR3 is TGTGCCAGCAAAATCCGGGGGGTAGGGGAAGATACGCAGTATTTT. It encodes CASKIRGVGEDTQYF.